This T cell receptor beta chain was sequenced in a study of T-cell memory formation after mild COVID-19. Unmatched junction bases numbered 3, after V lost 3 bases and J lost 8 bases. CDR3 length: 13 amino acids. From germline, CDR1 is KGHDR and CDR2 SFDVKD. TCRdb reprocessed the 5' RACE reads via MiXCR and lists one record per CDR3 protein. The table has approximately 210,000 distinct CDR3 sequences, around 27% seen once. This TCR came from an adult woman who had mild COVID-19 (a few samples of this study predate the infection). Cell type and time point are not known. The chain combines TRBV24-1 with TRBJ1-5; 7 positions match TRBD1. What was sequenced was PBMCs or a T cell subset sorted from them (not recorded which). Here the CDR3 reads CATSDTQGKPQHF. CDR3 nucleotides: TGTGCCACCAGTGATACACAGGGGAAGCCCCAGCATTTT.